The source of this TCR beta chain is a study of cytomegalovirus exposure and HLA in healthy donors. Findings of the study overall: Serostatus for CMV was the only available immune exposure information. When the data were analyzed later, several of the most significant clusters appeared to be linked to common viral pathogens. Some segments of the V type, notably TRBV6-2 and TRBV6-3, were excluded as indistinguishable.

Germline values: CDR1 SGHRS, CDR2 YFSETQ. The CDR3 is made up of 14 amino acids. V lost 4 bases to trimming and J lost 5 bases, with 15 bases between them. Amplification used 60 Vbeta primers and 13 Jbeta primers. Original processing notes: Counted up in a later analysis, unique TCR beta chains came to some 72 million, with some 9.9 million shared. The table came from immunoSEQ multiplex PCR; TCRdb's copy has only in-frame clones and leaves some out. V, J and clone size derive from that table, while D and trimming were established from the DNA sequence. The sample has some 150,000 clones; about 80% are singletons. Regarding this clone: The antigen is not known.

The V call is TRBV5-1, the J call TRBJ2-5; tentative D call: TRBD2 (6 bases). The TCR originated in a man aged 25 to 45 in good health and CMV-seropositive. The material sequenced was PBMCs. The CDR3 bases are TGCGCCAGCAGCCCCCAGGGACTCTCGGAGACCCAGTACTTC. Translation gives CASSPQGLSETQYF.